Shown below are 30 T cell receptor beta chains from a single sample sequenced in a study of vaccination and CD4 T cells after COVID-19. Documented treatment: approximately 9-day PBMC culture with coronavirus spike peptide pools or control peptides (ViraFEST assay). The assay that was used to sequence DNA from cultured CD4+ T cells was the Oncomine TCR Beta short-read assay. TCRdb independently ran MiXCR on the PCR reads; one entry per CDR3 protein. The sample records approximately 17,000 distinct CDR3 sequences, around 60% being singletons. The antigens for these receptors are not known. Sequencing input: CD4+ T cells from blood, cultured in vitro. The receptors originated from a human donor who had recovered from COVID-19.

V is TRBV7-8 and J is TRBJ1-5, with 7 positions matching TRBD1. The CDR3 contains 14 residues. The V gene end was trimmed by 1 base and the J gene end by 7 bases; junction bases not matched to a gene: 4. Germline lookup yields CDR1 SGHVS and CDR2 FQNEAQ. Here the CDR3 reads CASSLVGGGQPQHF. The CDR3 nucleotides are TGTGCCAGCAGCTTAGTAGGGGGCGGGCAGCCCCAGCATTTT.

J is TRBJ1-2 and V is TRBV7-9; TRBD1 might be the D (6 bases). The CDR3 length is 14 residues. Trimming removed 5 bases at V and 6 bases at J, with 16 bases between. The germline gives CDR1 SEHNR, CDR2 FQNEAQ (reference sequence). In nucleotides, the CDR3 is TGTGCCAGCAGCCAAGACAGTGAGGGGGATGGCTACACCTTC. Amino acid sequence: CASSQDSEGDGYTF.

J is TRBJ2-3 and V is TRBV28, with D unresolved. CDR3 length equals 14 residues. Per the germline V gene, CDR1 is MDHEN and CDR2 is SYDVKM. V gave up 6 bases and J gave up 2 bases, with 12 bases separating them. CDR3 loop: CASRGNGYTDTQYF. CDR3 in DNA: TGTGCCAGCAGAGGTAACGGGTACACAGATACGCAGTATTTT.

V gene TRBV15 combines with J gene TRBJ2-1; 10 nucleotides match TRBD1. This CDR3 spans 14 amino acids. Looked up from germline, CDR1 is LNHNV and CDR2 is YYDKDF (reference sequence). The junction had 5 bases not matched to a gene; V was cut back by 4 bases and J by 8 bases. CDR3 sequence reads: CATSTRDRGDEQFF. In nucleotides, the CDR3 is TGTGCCACCAGCACCCGGGACAGGGGCGATGAGCAGTTCTTC.

The chain uses TRBV7-2 and TRBJ2-5; perhaps D is TRBD1 or TRBD2 (6 bases each). The V gene's germline CDR1 is SGHTA and CDR2 FQGNSA. The CDR3 totals 15 residues. Trimming left V 5 bases short and J 5 bases short, with 18 bases between. As DNA, the CDR3 is TGTGCCAGCAGCACCGGGACTCAAGGGGGGGAGACCCAGTACTTC. Its translation is CASSTGTQGGETQYF.

The sample holds a few counts of this clonotype. The V call is TRBV20-1, the J call TRBJ2-5; a possible D gene is TRBD2 (5 bases). V shed 7 bases and J shed 6 bases, with 18 bases lying between them. This CDR3 has 13 residues. CDR1 and CDR2 (germline): DFQATT, SNEGSKA (reference sequence). CDR3 region: CSVFGDRRKTQYF. The CDR3 region has the DNA TGCAGTGTTTTTGGGGATAGGAGGAAGACCCAGTACTTC.

This clonotype appeared a few times. The chain couples TRBV20-1 to TRBJ2-5; 13 positions match TRBD2. Germline values: CDR1 DFQATT, CDR2 SNEGSKA (reference sequence). The CDR3 runs to 15 residues. Trimming cost V 6 bases and J 0 bases; bases outside gene matches: 4. The CDR3 loop is CSATGTSGNQETQYF. The CDR3 nucleotides read TGCAGTGCGACCGGGACTAGCGGGAACCAAGAGACCCAGTACTTC.

This clonotype was seen more than once but under ten times. The chain links TRBV10-3 to TRBJ1-6, with a tentative D call TRBD1 (6 bases). V was shortened by 0 bases and J by 7 bases, with 10 bases between the two germline ends. This CDR3 spans 15 amino acids. Germline V CDR1 and CDR2: ENHRY, SYGVKD. CDR3 in DNA: TGTGCCATCAGTGAGTCCAGGGGCGAGAATTCACCCCTCCACTTT. Its translation: CAISESRGENSPLHF.

This clonotype was counted a few times. The J gene is TRBJ1-3, the V gene TRBV12-3 or TRBV12-4; 9 bases fit TRBD1. The CDR3 has 15 residues. V was pared by 5 bases and J by 2 bases, with 4 bases of the junction left unmatched. CDR3 sequence (DNA): TGTGCCAGCAGTCAACAGGGGGCTGCTGGAAACACCATATATTTT. This encodes CASSQQGAAGNTIYF.

The chain uses TRBV20-1 and TRBJ2-1; a possible D gene is TRBD2 (6 bases). This CDR3 has 11 residues. V lost 3 bases and J lost 9, with 9 bases in between. From germline, CDR1 is DFQATT and CDR2 SNEGSKA (reference sequence). CDR3 sequence: CSARWRGEQFF. In DNA, the CDR3 is TGCAGTGCTAGGTGGAGGGGTGAGCAGTTCTTC.

This clonotype was detected a few times. The rearrangement uses TRBV6-1 and TRBJ1-1; TRBD1 matches at 8 bases. This CDR3 contains 15 residues. Trimming at V came to 6 bases and at J to 2 bases, leaving 8 bases not matched to a gene. Germline V gene lookup returns CDR1 MNHNS and CDR2 SASEGT. In DNA, the CDR3 is TGTGCCAGCAGCCCGACAGGGGCCCGAAACACTGAAGCTTTCTTT. Amino acids: CASSPTGARNTEAFF.

The rearrangement joins TRBV25-1 to TRBJ2-3; possible D gene TRBD1, 7 bases. The CDR3 has 16 residues. Germline V gene lookup returns CDR1 MGHDK and CDR2 SYGVNS. The V gene lost 5 bases and the J gene lost 0 bases, with 15 bases spanning the gap. The CDR3 DNA reads TGTGCCAGCAGTACCCCGCGGGGACAGAGCACAGATACGCAGTATTTT. Protein product: CASSTPRGQSTDTQYF. Looking up the rest from reference TRBV25-1 and TRBJ2-3 gives the full variable domain: EADIYQTPRYLVIGTGKKITLECSQTMGHDKMYWYQQDPGMELHLIHYSYGVNSTEKGDLSSESTVSRIRTEHFPLTLESARPSHTSQYLCASSTPRGQSTDTQYFGPGTRLTVL.

The chain uses TRBV7-2 and TRBJ2-5; the D gene could be TRBD1 or TRBD2 (5 bases each). Deletions cut 4 bases from V and 2 bases from J, with 11 bases between. This CDR3 is built from 14 residues. Germline V gene sequence: CDR1 SGHTA, CDR2 FQGNSA. CDR3 nucleotides: TGTGCCAGCAGCTCCCGGGACCGGCAAGAGACCCAGTACTTC. Translation gives CASSSRDRQETQYF.

This clonotype was counted between two and nine times. The chain is built from TRBV7-3 and TRBJ1-1, with D possibly being TRBD1 (5 bases). The CDR3 spans 14 residues. The ends were cut back, 0 bases at V and 1 base at J, with 6 bases in the middle. The germline V gene has CDR1 SGHTA and CDR2 FQGTGA. This CDR3 is CASSLTGGNTEAFF. The CDR3 DNA is TGTGCCAGCAGCTTAACGGGGGGGAACACTGAAGCTTTCTTT.

This chain joins TRBV5-1 and TRBJ1-1; D is possibly TRBD1 (6 bases). Germline loops: CDR1 SGHRS, CDR2 YFSETQ. The ends were cut back, 10 bases at V and 7 bases at J, with 20 bases in the middle. The CDR3 extends over 13 amino acids. The CDR3 bases are TGCGCCTCGCGACCTACAGGGATTGATGAAGCTTTCTTT. Encoded protein: CASRPTGIDEAFF.

The rearrangement uses TRBV5-1 and TRBJ2-1; D ambiguous. Germline CDR1 SGHRS, CDR2 YFSETQ. Trimming took 4 bases from V and 8 from J, leaving 16 bases between them. The CDR3 is 14 amino acids. The DNA for the CDR3 is TGCGCCAGCAGCACCCCATCGATGGGATATGAGCAGTTCTTC. This gives the protein CASSTPSMGYEQFF.

This clonotype was found a few times. V gene TRBV10-3 combines with J gene TRBJ2-5, with a weak D call TRBD1 (5 bases). This CDR3 is 14 amino acids long. V shed 0 bases and J shed 4 bases, with 9 bases lying between them. Looked up from germline, CDR1 is ENHRY and CDR2 is SYGVKD. The CDR3 nucleotides are TGTGCCATCAGTGAGTCGAGACAGCCAGAGACCCAGTACTTC. Its protein is CAISESRQPETQYF.

The gene calls are TRBV12-3 or TRBV12-4 and TRBJ2-1, with D perhaps matching TRBD1 (5 bases). CDR3 length: 14 residues. V dropped 2 bases and J dropped 8 bases, with 13 bases sitting between them. This chain's CDR3 is CASSLQGRYDEQFF. The DNA for the CDR3 is TGTGCCAGCAGTTTACAGGGCCGGTACGATGAGCAGTTCTTC.

This clonotype was recorded once. The rearrangement joins TRBV12-3 or TRBV12-4 to TRBJ2-3; 8 bases fit TRBD2. The V segment lost 6 bases and the J segment 6 bases; nucleotides outside the gene matches: 8. The CDR3 spans 14 residues. In DNA, the CDR3 is TGTGCCAGCAGCAAGCGGGAGAGAGGGGATACGCAGTATTTT. This encodes CASSKRERGDTQYF.

J is TRBJ1-1 and V is TRBV6-1, with 9 bases lining up with TRBD1. After removal of 7 bases from V and 5 bases from J, the junction contained 8 bases not matched to a gene. The CDR3 spans 14 residues. Germline lookup yields CDR1 MNHNS and CDR2 SASEGT. This CDR3 is CASKSTGGLTEAFF. In DNA form, the CDR3 reads TGTGCCAGCAAGTCTACAGGGGGCCTTACTGAAGCTTTCTTT.

V and J are TRBV9 and TRBJ1-2, with a weak D call TRBD1 (6 bases). The CDR3 consists of 15 residues. Germline-derived CDR1 and CDR2 are SGDLS and YYNGEE. The V and J ends lost 4 bases and 5 bases respectively, with 18 bases between them. In nucleotides, the CDR3 is TGTGCCAGCAGCCATTCGGGGGGCGCGATGTATGGCTACACCTTC. Its protein product is CASSHSGGAMYGYTF.

The chain has TRBV5-4 and TRBJ1-2; 9 bases match TRBD1. V shed 4 bases, J shed 4 bases, and the junction held 5 bases outside the gene matches. Germline-derived CDR1 and CDR2 are SGHNT and YYREEE (reference sequence). This CDR3 contains 14 residues. The CDR3 nucleotides read TGTGCCAGCAGCGGGACAGGGTATTTCTATGGCTACACCTTC. It is translated as CASSGTGYFYGYTF.

The CDR3 loop is CASSRTSGRARDTQYF. The CDR3 nucleotides read TGTGCCAGCAGCCGGACTAGCGGGAGGGCCCGGGATACGCAGTATTTT. The chain has TRBV7-8 and TRBJ2-3; 15 bases are shared with TRBD2. CDR1 is SGHVS, CDR2 FQNEAQ, per germline. This CDR3 has 16 residues. The J segment lost 6 bases and the V segment lost 5 bases, leaving 6 bases of the junction unmatched. Full variable domain (remainder filled in from reference TRBV7-8 and TRBJ2-3): GAGVSQSPRYKVAKRGQDVALRCDPISGHVSLFWYQQALGQGPEFLTYFQNEAQLDKSGLPSDRFFAERPEGSVSTLKIQRTQQEDSAVYLCASSRTSGRARDTQYFGPGTRLTVL.

The chain employs TRBV25-1 and TRBJ1-5; the match to TRBD1 covers 7 bases. Trimming at V came to 7 bases and at J to 13 bases, leaving 10 bases not matched to a gene. This CDR3 has 12 amino acids. Looked up from germline, CDR1 is MGHDK and CDR2 is SYGVNS. Written as DNA, the CDR3 is TGTGCCAGCAAGCCCCAGCCCAGGGGGCAGCATTTT. Translating gives CASKPQPRGQHF.

The chain joins TRBV20-1 to TRBJ2-3; the D is unclear. The V gene's germline CDR1 is DFQATT and CDR2 SNEGSKA (reference sequence). The V and J ends lost 5 bases and 5 bases respectively, with 14 bases between them. The length of the CDR3 is 13 residues. The CDR3 is CSARLLGVDTQYF. The CDR3 nucleotides read TGCAGTGCTCGATTGTTAGGAGTAGATACGCAGTATTTT.

This rearrangement joins TRBV24-1 to TRBJ2-3; perhaps TRBD2 as D (6 bases). The CDR3 has 12 amino acids. Per the germline V gene, CDR1 is KGHDR and CDR2 is SFDVKD. Trimming cost V 9 bases and J 6 bases, with 12 bases left between them. The CDR3, as DNA: TGTGCCACCGCGACTAGAAGGGATACGCAGTATTTT. Its translation: CATATRRDTQYF.

This clonotype has just one count. V and J are TRBV7-8 and TRBJ2-3; TRBD2 aligns across 7 bases. This CDR3 has 18 residues. Germline V CDR1 and CDR2: SGHVS, FQNEAQ. With 4 bases clipped from V and 2 bases from J, the junction kept 15 bases outside the gene matches. The CDR3 DNA reads TGTGCCAGCAGCTCGGGCGGGAGAATATCTCCTTACACAGATACGCAGTATTTT. Its protein is CASSSGGRISPYTDTQYF.

The chain couples TRBV27 to TRBJ2-7, with D perhaps given as TRBD1 or TRBD2 (6 bases each). The CDR3 is made up of 14 amino acids. CDR1 MNHEY and CDR2 SMNVEV come from the germline V gene (reference sequence). The ends were cut back, 6 bases at V and 7 bases at J, with 19 bases in the middle. For the CDR3, the DNA is TGTGCCAGCAGCCACTCAGGGGACTCTCATGAGCAGTACTTC. Translation gives CASSHSGDSHEQYF.

The chain combines TRBV27 with TRBJ2-6; D possibly matches TRBD1 or TRBD2 (6 bases each). V was trimmed by 6 bases and J by 0 bases, leaving 33 bases between them. Germline CDR1 and CDR2: MNHEY and SMNVEV (reference sequence). The CDR3 runs 23 residues. Here the CDR3 reads CASRGLPTAGDSSGFSGANVLTF. The CDR3 DNA reads TGTGCCAGCAGGGGACTGCCCACCGCAGGGGATTCTTCGGGGTTCTCTGGGGCCAACGTCCTGACTTTC. Full variable domain (rest looked up from reference TRBV27 and TRBJ2-6): EAQVTQNPRYLITVTGKKLTVTCSQNMNHEYMSWYRQDPGLGLRQIYYSMNVEVTDKGDVPEGYKVSRKEKRNFPLILESPSPNQTSLYFCASRGLPTAGDSSGFSGANVLTFGAGSRLTVL.

The J gene is TRBJ2-3, the V gene TRBV7-3; 10 bases line up with TRBD2. Germline loops: CDR1 SGHTA, CDR2 FQGTGA. The V segment lost 4 bases and the J segment 0 bases; nucleotides outside the gene matches: 1. This CDR3 is 15 amino acids long. Written as DNA, the CDR3 is TGTGCCAGCAGCTGGACTAGCGGTAGCACAGATACGCAGTATTTT. It codes for CASSWTSGSTDTQYF. Together with reference TRBV7-3 and TRBJ2-3, the CDR3 gives the full variable domain: GAGVSQTPSNKVTEKGKYVELRCDPISGHTALYWYRQSLGQGPEFLIYFQGTGAADDSGLPNDRFFAVRPEGSVSTLKIQRTERGDSAVYLCASSWTSGSTDTQYFGPGTRLTVL.